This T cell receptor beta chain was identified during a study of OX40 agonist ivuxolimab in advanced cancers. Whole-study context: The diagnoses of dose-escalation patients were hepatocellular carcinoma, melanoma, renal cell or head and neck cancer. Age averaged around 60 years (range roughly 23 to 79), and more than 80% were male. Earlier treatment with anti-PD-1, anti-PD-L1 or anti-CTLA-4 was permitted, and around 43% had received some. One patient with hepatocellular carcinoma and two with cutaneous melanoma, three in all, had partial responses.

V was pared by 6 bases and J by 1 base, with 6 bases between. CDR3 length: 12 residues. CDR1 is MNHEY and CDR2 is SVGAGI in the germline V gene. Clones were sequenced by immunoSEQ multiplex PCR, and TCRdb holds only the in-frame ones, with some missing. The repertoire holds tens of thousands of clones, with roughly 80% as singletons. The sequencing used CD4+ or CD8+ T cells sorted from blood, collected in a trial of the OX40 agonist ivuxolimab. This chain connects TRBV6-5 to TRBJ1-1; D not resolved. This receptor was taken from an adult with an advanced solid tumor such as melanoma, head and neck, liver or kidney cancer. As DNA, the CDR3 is TGTGCCAGCAGCTCTCCGAACACTGAAGCTTTCTTT. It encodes CASSSPNTEAFF.